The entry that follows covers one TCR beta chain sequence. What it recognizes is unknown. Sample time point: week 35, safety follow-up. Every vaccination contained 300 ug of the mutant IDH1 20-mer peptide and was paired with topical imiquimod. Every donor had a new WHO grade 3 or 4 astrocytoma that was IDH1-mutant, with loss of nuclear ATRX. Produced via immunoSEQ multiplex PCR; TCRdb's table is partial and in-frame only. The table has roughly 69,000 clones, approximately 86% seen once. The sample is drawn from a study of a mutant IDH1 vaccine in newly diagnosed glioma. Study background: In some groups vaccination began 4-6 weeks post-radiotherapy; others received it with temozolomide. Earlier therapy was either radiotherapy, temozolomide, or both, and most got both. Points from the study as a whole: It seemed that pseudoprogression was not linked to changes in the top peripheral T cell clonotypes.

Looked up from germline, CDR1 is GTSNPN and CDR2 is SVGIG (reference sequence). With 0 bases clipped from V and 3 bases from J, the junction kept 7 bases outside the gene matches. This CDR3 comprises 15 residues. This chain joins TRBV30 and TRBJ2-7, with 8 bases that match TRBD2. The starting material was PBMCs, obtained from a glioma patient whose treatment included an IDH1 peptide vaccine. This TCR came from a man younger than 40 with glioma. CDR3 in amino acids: CAWSVVNGGGYEQYF. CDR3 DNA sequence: TGTGCCTGGAGTGTCGTCAACGGGGGGGGCTACGAGCAGTACTTC.